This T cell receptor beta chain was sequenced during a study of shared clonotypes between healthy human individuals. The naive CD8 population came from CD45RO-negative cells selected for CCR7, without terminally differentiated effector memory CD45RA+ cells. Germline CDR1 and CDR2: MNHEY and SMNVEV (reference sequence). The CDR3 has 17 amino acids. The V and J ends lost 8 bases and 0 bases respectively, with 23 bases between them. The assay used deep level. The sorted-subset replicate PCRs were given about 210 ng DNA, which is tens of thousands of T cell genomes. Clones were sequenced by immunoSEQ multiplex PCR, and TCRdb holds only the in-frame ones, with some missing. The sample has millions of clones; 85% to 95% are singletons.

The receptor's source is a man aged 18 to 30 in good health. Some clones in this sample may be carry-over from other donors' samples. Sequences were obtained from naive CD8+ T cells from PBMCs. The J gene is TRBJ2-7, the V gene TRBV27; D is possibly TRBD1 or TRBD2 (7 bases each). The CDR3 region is CASLPLSGGGTSYEQYF. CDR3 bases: TGTGCCAGCCTCCCTCTTTCAGGGGGGGGTACCTCCTACGAGCAGTACTTC.